This is a list of T cell receptor beta chains from one sample in a study of T cells in Graves' hyperthyroidism and ophthalmopathy. MiXCR, run by TCRdb on the multiplex PCR reads, gives a single entry per CDR3 protein. This repertoire shows 620,000 or so distinct CDR3 sequences, roughly 15% found once; its top ten account for 9.5% to 15%. The sample was blood. The receptors shown here come from a woman in her fifties or sixties with Graves' ophthalmopathy. Both conserved end residues are part of each CDR3. Each record gives: clone size, D gene, J gene, V gene, CDR3 protein, CDR3 DNA. D genes are given only for firm matches. Only part of the rows carry a size: once, few, many, or a class if the clone is expanded.

many	NA	TRBJ1-1	TRBV9	CASSVGGVNAEAFF	TGTGCCAGCAGCGTAGGCGGAGTGAATGCTGAAGCTTTCTTT
many	NA	TRBJ2-3	TRBV6-1	CASSELPGPGQTDTQYF	TGTGCCAGCAGTGAATTACCGGGGCCGGGTCAGACAGATACGCAGTATTTT
many	TRBD2	TRBJ2-4	TRBV7-2	CASSSPSGRRGNPKNIQYF	TGTGCCAGCAGCTCTCCTAGCGGGAGGCGCGGGAACCCCAAAAACATTCAGTACTTC
many	NA	TRBJ2-7	TRBV20-1	CSARDVVAYEQYF	TGCAGTGCTAGAGATGTGGTGGCATACGAGCAGTACTTC
many	NA	TRBJ1-1	TRBV6-2/TRBV6-3	CASSYGTFNTEAFF	TGTGCCAGCAGTTACGGGACTTTCAACACTGAAGCTTTCTTT
NA	NA	TRBJ2-1	TRBV6-5	CASSYQQSSYNEQFF	TGTGCCAGCAGTTACCAGCAGAGCTCCTACAATGAGCAGTTCTTC
many	TRBD1	TRBJ2-2	TRBV12-3/TRBV12-4	CASRNRGSYIAGELFF	TGTGCCAGCAGAAACAGGGGTAGTTATATCGCCGGGGAGCTGTTTTTT
many	TRBD2	TRBJ2-7	TRBV5-1	CASTAGGFEQYF	TGCGCCAGCACAGCGGGAGGATTTGAGCAGTACTTC
few	NA	TRBJ2-1	TRBV19	CASSILARAYNEQFF	TGTGCCAGTAGTATCCTAGCGCGGGCCTACAATGAGCAGTTCTTC
many	NA	TRBJ2-7	TRBV5-5	CASSWKGSYEQYF	TGTGCCAGCAGCTGGAAGGGAAGCTACGAGCAGTACTTC
NA	NA	TRBJ1-3	TRBV13	CASSLVTASGNTIYF	TGTGCCAGCAGCTTAGTGACAGCCTCTGGAAACACCATATATTTT
many	TRBD2	TRBJ2-7	TRBV12-3/TRBV12-4	CASSLAGLAGAEQYF	TGTGCCAGCAGCCTAGCGGGACTAGCGGGAGCCGAGCAGTACTTC
many	NA	TRBJ1-2	TRBV6-1	CASSEADGYYGYTF	TGTGCCAGCAGTGAAGCGGACGGGTACTATGGCTACACCTTC
many	NA	TRBJ1-1	TRBV7-3	CASSLRGGSEAFF	TGTGCCAGCAGCTTACGGGGGGGCAGTGAAGCTTTCTTT
NA	TRBD2	TRBJ2-1	TRBV10-2	CASSDAGLAVYNEQFF	TGCGCCAGCAGTGACGCCGGACTAGCGGTCTACAATGAGCAGTTCTTC
few	NA	TRBJ1-1	TRBV20-1	CSAREGNSNTEAFF	TGCAGTGCTAGAGAGGGAAACAGTAACACTGAAGCTTTCTTT
many	TRBD1	TRBJ1-1	TRBV20-1	CSGGQGPPNTEAFF	TGCAGTGGCGGACAGGGGCCTCCTAACACTGAAGCTTTCTTT
NA	TRBD2	TRBJ2-1	TRBV6-1	CASSEFGTSGFYNEQFF	TGTGCCAGCAGTGAATTTGGGACTAGCGGGTTTTACAATGAGCAGTTCTTC